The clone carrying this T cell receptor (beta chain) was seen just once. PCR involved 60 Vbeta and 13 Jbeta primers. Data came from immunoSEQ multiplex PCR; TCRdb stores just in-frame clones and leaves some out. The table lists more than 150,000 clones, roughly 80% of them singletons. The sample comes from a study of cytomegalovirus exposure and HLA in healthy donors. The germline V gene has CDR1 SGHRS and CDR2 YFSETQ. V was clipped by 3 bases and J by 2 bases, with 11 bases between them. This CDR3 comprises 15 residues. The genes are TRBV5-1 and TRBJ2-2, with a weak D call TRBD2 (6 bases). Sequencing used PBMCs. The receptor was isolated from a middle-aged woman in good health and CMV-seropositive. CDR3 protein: CASSSGTLNTGELFF. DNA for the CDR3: TGCGCCAGCAGCTCCGGGACTCTTAACACCGGGGAGCTGTTTTTT.